This TCR beta chain was observed in a study of shared clonotypes between healthy human individuals. Findings of the study overall: Even with large depth, rarefaction showed that sorted-subset sequencing was incomplete. Naive CD4 clonotype sharing across a few donors was about 5%.

Trimming at V came to 5 bases and at J to 1 base, leaving 6 bases not matched to a gene. The CDR3 has 15 amino acids. Per the germline V gene, CDR1 is MNHEY and CDR2 is SVGAGI. All donors were healthy HIV-negative adults lacking recent acute infections or vaccinations. For sorted subsets, 150 to 200 ng DNA per replicate equaled tens of thousands of T cell genomes. Sequenced by immunoSEQ multiplex PCR; TCRdb stores in-frame clones only, minus some. The sample gives 2 million to 2.5 million clones, under 95% of which show up once; 0.37% is in the top ten. A note on this clone: Antigen unknown. Distinct nucleotide sequences in the sample also encode this CDR3.

The J gene is TRBJ1-1, the V gene TRBV6-5; TRBD1 matches at 8 bases. The receptor comes from a man in his late teens or twenties in good health. Some clones in this sample may be carry-over from other donors' samples. Sequenced material: naive CD4+ T cells from PBMCs. Described subset: CD45RA+ positively selected. CDR3 sequence reads: CASSPGGAGNTEAFF. The DNA of the CDR3 is TGTGCCAGCAGTCCAGGGGGCGCGGGGAACACTGAAGCTTTCTTT.